This T cell receptor (beta chain) was observed in a study of immune evolution from preneoplasia to lung adenocarcinoma. Measured with immunoSEQ multiplex PCR; TCRdb has only the in-frame clones, and not every one. The data hold about 4,100 clones, with 82% observed a single time. This CDR3 has 15 residues. Regarding this clone: Its antigen is still unknown.

Notes on the study in general: Normal lung had the highest top T cell clone frequencies. Later-stage lesions seemingly showed higher T cell density and diversity than normal lung.

Patients had resection in Japan or China between 2014 and 2017. Two lung cancer pathologists independently confirmed each histologic diagnosis. The sequence came from a donor at least 70 years old with lung adenocarcinoma. The rearrangement uses TRBV21-1 and TRBJ2-7; the table gives TRBD1 as D, unverified against the DNA. TRBV21-1 is deemed a pseudogene. The sample was FFPE adjacent normal lung tissue. DNA of the CDR3: TGTGCCAGCAGCACGCCCGGGACAGGATCTACGCAGCAGTACTTC. Its translation: CASSTPGTGSTQQYF.